The next 26 T cell receptor beta chains were all read from a single sample in a study of cytomegalovirus exposure and HLA in healthy donors. The protocol was immunoSEQ multiplex PCR, while the TCRdb copy is restricted to in-frame clones and leaves out a portion. The sample has roughly 280,000 clones, 80% to 90% seen once. Material: PBMCs. Receptors originate from a woman aged 18-29 years in good health and CMV-seronegative.

The chain carries TRBV27 and TRBJ2-7; TRBD2 matches at 14 bases. The CDR3 is 15 amino acids. Germline CDR1 and CDR2: MNHEY and SMNVEV (reference sequence). V lost 5 bases, J lost 3 bases, and 3 bases stayed unmatched. This CDR3 reads CASSPGTSGSYEQYF. CDR3 DNA: TGTGCCAGCAGTCCCGGGACTAGCGGGAGCTACGAGCAGTACTTC.

The chain employs TRBV2 and TRBJ2-1, with D possibly being TRBD2 (6 bases). This CDR3 comprises 14 residues. From germline, CDR1 is SNHLY and CDR2 FYNNEI. Between the trimmed V and J ends, which lost 6 bases and 2 bases, there was a span of 11 bases. This CDR3 is CASRGGETYNEQFF. In DNA form, the CDR3 reads TGTGCCAGCAGGGGGGGTGAGACCTACAATGAGCAGTTCTTC.

The V call is TRBV19, the J call TRBJ1-1, with D possibly being TRBD1 (6 bases). CDR3 length: 14 residues. The germline gives CDR1 LNHDA, CDR2 SQIVND (reference sequence). Trimming took 0 bases from V and 11 from J, leaving 16 bases between them. Written as DNA, the CDR3 is TGTGCCAGTAGTATAGATAACAGGGTTGAGAGGGCTTTCTTT. Protein sequence: CASSIDNRVERAFF.

This clone has a handful of counts. This rearrangement joins TRBV11-2 to TRBJ2-7; D gene uncertain. The CDR3 runs 11 residues. Germline V lookup: CDR1 SGHAT, CDR2 FQNNGV. The V end lost 3 bases, the J end lost 4 bases, and 4 bases lay between the germline ends. The CDR3 DNA follows: TGTGCCAGCAGCTTCCAGTACGAGCAGTACTTC. As protein: CASSFQYEQYF.

This clone has more than one count but fewer than ten. The V and J genes are TRBV27 and TRBJ2-7; TRBD2 matches 9 bases. J gave up 4 bases and V 7 bases, and 8 bases lay outside the gene matches. CDR1 is MNHEY, CDR2 SMNVEV, per germline (reference sequence). This CDR3 is 14 amino acids long. The CDR3 spells CASTRTSDPYEQYF. CDR3 DNA: TGTGCCAGCACTCGGACTAGCGACCCGTACGAGCAGTACTTC.

This chain links TRBV19 with TRBJ1-2; D is unclear. Trimming left V 4 bases short and J 4 bases short, with 16 bases between. Germline CDR1 LNHDA, CDR2 SQIVND (reference sequence). There are 15 residues in the CDR3. The CDR3 reads CASSTPSSGSYGYTF. CDR3 in DNA: TGTGCCAGTAGTACACCCTCCTCCGGGAGCTATGGCTACACCTTC. The full variable domain, with the rest looked up from reference TRBV19 and TRBJ1-2, is DGGITQSPKYLFRKEGQNVTLSCEQNLNHDAMYWYRQDPGQGLRLIYYSQIVNDFQKGDIAEGYSVSREKKESFPLTVTSAQKNPTAFYLCASSTPSSGSYGYTFGSGTRLTVV.

The gene calls are TRBV9 and TRBJ2-7, with 8 bases aligning to TRBD2. The CDR3 is 18 residues long. V lost 0 bases, J lost 2 bases, and 13 bases stayed unmatched. Germline CDR1 SGDLS, CDR2 YYNGEE. The CDR3 is CASSVDPYLSGGAYEQYF. Here the CDR3 DNA reads TGTGCCAGCAGCGTAGATCCCTACCTTTCCGGGGGGGCCTACGAGCAGTACTTC. Together with reference TRBV9 and TRBJ2-7, the CDR3 gives the full variable domain: DSGVTQTPKHLITATGQRVTLRCSPRSGDLSVYWYQQSLDQGLQFLIQYYNGEERAKGNILERFSAQQFPDLHSELNLSSLELGDSALYFCASSVDPYLSGGAYEQYFGPGTRLTVT.

The rearrangement joins TRBV30 to TRBJ1-2; 9 nucleotides line up with TRBD1. The V gene end was trimmed by 6 bases and the J gene end by 2 bases; junction bases not matched to a gene: 1. The CDR3 sequence is 12 residues long. Germline V CDR1 and CDR2: GTSNPN, SVGIG (reference sequence). The CDR3 spells CACGQGNYGYTF. DNA for the CDR3: TGTGCCTGTGGACAGGGGAACTATGGCTACACCTTC.

The rearrangement joins TRBV2 to TRBJ2-7; TRBD2 agrees at 7 bases. The germline CDR1 and CDR2 sequences are SNHLY and FYNNEI. V gave up 7 bases and J gave up 3 bases; unmatched junction bases: 12. This CDR3 region has 15 residues. CDR3 bases: TGTGCCAGCACCCCGCCCAGCGGGATAATCTACGAGCAGTACTTC. Protein: CASTPPSGIIYEQYF.

The chain recombines TRBV4-1 with TRBJ2-7, with D maybe TRBD2 (6 bases). The V and J ends lost 3 bases and 2 bases respectively, with 11 bases between them. Germline V gene lookup returns CDR1 MGHRA and CDR2 YSYEKL. The CDR3 totals 14 residues. The DNA of the CDR3 is TGCGCCAGCAGCCACCCCGGGACTCCCTACGAGCAGTACTTC. This codes for CASSHPGTPYEQYF.

The chain employs TRBV5-1 and TRBJ1-6; 8 nucleotides align to TRBD1. Germline values: CDR1 SGHRS, CDR2 YFSETQ. The trim removed 4 bases at V and 7 bases at J, leaving 7 bases unmatched. This CDR3 has 15 residues. In DNA form, the CDR3 reads TGCGCCAGCAGCCTCGGACAGGGAGTCAATTCACCCCTCCACTTT. Translation gives CASSLGQGVNSPLHF.

This chain links TRBV4-3 with TRBJ2-3; TRBD2 might be the D (5 bases). Germline values: CDR1 LGHNA, CDR2 YSLEER. V lost 2 bases, J lost 2 bases, and 17 bases lay in between. This CDR3 has 17 residues. The CDR3 is CASSQRFAGGLTDTQYF. The CDR3 DNA reads TGCGCCAGCAGCCAACGGTTCGCAGGAGGCCTCACAGATACGCAGTATTTT.

The genes are TRBV5-6 and TRBJ1-1, with D possibly TRBD1 on 6 matching bases. V dropped 4 bases and J dropped 1 base, with 23 bases sitting between them. This CDR3 is built from 18 residues. Germline lookup yields CDR1 SGHDT and CDR2 YYEEEE. In nucleotides, the CDR3 is TGTGCCAGCAGCCCAAACAGGGTCTTAAACTTCAAGAACACTGAAGCTTTCTTT. Translated: CASSPNRVLNFKNTEAFF.

Only one count was recorded for this clone. The chain links TRBV2 to TRBJ1-1; possibly TRBD1 for D (6 bases). V was shortened by 1 base and J by 4 bases, with 10 bases between the two germline ends. Germline loops: CDR1 SNHLY, CDR2 FYNNEI. The CDR3 sequence is 14 residues long. CDR3 DNA: TGTGCCAGCAGTGAAGTCAGAGGGGGCACTGAAGCTTTCTTT. The encoded protein is CASSEVRGGTEAFF. Together with reference TRBV2 and TRBJ1-1, the CDR3 gives the full variable domain: EPEVTQTPSHQVTQMGQEVILRCVPISNHLYFYWYRQILGQKVEFLVSFYNNEISEKSEIFDDQFSVERPDGSNFTLKIRSTKLEDSAMYFCASSEVRGGTEAFFGQGTRLTVV.

This clone was counted a single time. This rearrangement joins TRBV27 to TRBJ1-1; 8 nucleotides line up with TRBD1. The CDR3 runs 12 residues. The trim removed 6 bases at V and 7 bases at J, leaving 4 bases unmatched. Germline CDR1 MNHEY, CDR2 SMNVEV (reference sequence). DNA of the CDR3: TGTGCCAGCAGGACAGGGGTGGGTGAAGCTTTCTTT. Protein: CASRTGVGEAFF.

This chain uses TRBV7-2 with TRBJ1-5, with D hard to call. From germline, CDR1 is SGHTA and CDR2 FQGNSA. The CDR3 consists of 14 residues. Trimming removed 0 bases from V and 2 bases from J, with 5 bases in between. This CDR3 is CASSLAGGNQPQHF. The CDR3 DNA reads as TGTGCCAGCAGCTTAGCAGGAGGCAATCAGCCCCAGCATTTT.

The V gene is TRBV5-6, the J gene TRBJ1-1; D ambiguous. Deletions cut 0 bases from V and 1 base from J, with 4 bases between. This CDR3 has 13 residues. Germline V gene lookup returns CDR1 SGHDT and CDR2 YYEEEE. The CDR3, as DNA: TGTGCCAGCAGCTTGGTAGCGAACACTGAAGCTTTCTTT. Its protein product is CASSLVANTEAFF. Together with reference TRBV5-6 and TRBJ1-1, the CDR3 gives the full variable domain: DAGVTQSPTHLIKTRGQQVTLRCSPKSGHDTVSWYQQALGQGPQFIFQYYEEEERQRGNFPDRFSGHQFPNYSSELNVNALLLGDSALYLCASSLVANTEAFFGQGTRLTVV.

The chain couples TRBV10-3 to TRBJ1-2; 7 nucleotides align to TRBD1. This CDR3 has 17 residues. V gave up 7 bases and J gave up 0 bases; unmatched junction bases: 14. Germline loops: CDR1 ENHRY, CDR2 SYGVKD. The CDR3 DNA is TGTGCCATCACAGGGACAGCCACAAGGGAATCTAACTATGGCTACACCTTC. Its translation is CAITGTATRESNYGYTF.

The genes are TRBV2 and TRBJ1-2; unclear D gene. The CDR3 sequence is 14 residues long. V lost 2 bases to trimming and J lost 0 bases, with 7 bases between them. CDR1 is SNHLY and CDR2 is FYNNEI in the germline V gene. For the CDR3, the DNA is TGTGCCAGCAGTGAAATGAGGGCTAACTATGGCTACACCTTC. Amino acid sequence: CASSEMRANYGYTF.

V gene TRBV7-8 combines with J gene TRBJ2-4; tentative D call: TRBD2 (6 bases). Germline V gene sequence: CDR1 SGHVS, CDR2 FQNEAQ. This CDR3 has 14 residues. The V gene lost 3 bases and the J gene lost 0 bases, with 6 bases spanning the gap. Written as DNA, the CDR3 is TGTGCCAGCAGCTTCGGGGGAGCCAAAAACATTCAGTACTTC. Its translation is CASSFGGAKNIQYF.

V gene TRBV6-1 combines with J gene TRBJ1-5; 8 positions agree with TRBD1. The length of the CDR3 is 15 residues. With 6 bases clipped from V and 2 bases from J, the junction kept 6 bases outside the gene matches. The germline V gene encodes CDR1 MNHNS and CDR2 SASEGT. In nucleotides, the CDR3 is TGTGCCAGCAGCCTCCAGGGGGCGTGCAATCAGCCCCAGCATTTT. Translation: CASSLQGACNQPQHF.

The chain joins TRBV5-1 to TRBJ1-1; tentative D call: TRBD1 (6 bases). The CDR3 sequence is 13 residues long. V was shortened by 3 bases and J by 6 bases, with 12 bases between the two germline ends. CDR1 is SGHRS, CDR2 YFSETQ, per germline. CDR3 protein: CASSSGTRSEAFF. The CDR3 region has the DNA TGCGCCAGCAGCTCCGGGACAAGATCTGAAGCTTTCTTT.

This clone was seen a single time. The CDR3, as DNA: TGTGCCAGCAGACGAGAGGGGGCAGATACGCAGTATTTT. Its translation: CASRREGADTQYF. V usage is TRBV6-4 and J usage is TRBJ2-3; D may be TRBD1 (6 bases). From germline, CDR1 is MRHNA and CDR2 SNTAGT. The ends were cut back, 6 bases at V and 4 bases at J, with 11 bases in the middle. The CDR3 has 13 residues.

Note on this clone: An end of the junction differs from the germline gene, which may be a read error. The chain employs TRBV6-5 and TRBJ2-7; D is perhaps TRBD1 (5 bases). CDR1 and CDR2 from the germline V gene are MNHEY and SVGAGI. This CDR3 has 10 amino acids. This chain's CDR3 is CASGHGPRDF. The DNA for the CDR3 is TGTGCCAGCGGACATGGCCCCCGAGACTTC.

The chain couples TRBV10-1 to TRBJ1-1; a possible D gene is TRBD1 (6 bases). The germline V and J ends were trimmed by 0 bases and 0 bases, with 11 bases remaining between them. The germline V gene encodes CDR1 WNHNN and CDR2 SYGVQD (reference sequence). The CDR3 runs 16 residues. CDR3 protein: CASSESRGTLNTEAFF. DNA for the CDR3: TGCGCCAGCAGTGAGTCGAGGGGGACCTTGAACACTGAAGCTTTCTTT.

The V and J genes are TRBV18 and TRBJ2-5; TRBD1 agrees at 10 bases. V gave up 3 bases and J gave up 0 bases; unmatched junction bases: 16. From germline, CDR1 is KGHSH and CDR2 LQKENI. This CDR3 region has 20 residues. CDR3 residues: CASSPIGQGVPGTNQETQYF. DNA for the CDR3: TGTGCCAGCTCACCGATCGGACAGGGGGTGCCGGGAACTAACCAAGAGACCCAGTACTTC.